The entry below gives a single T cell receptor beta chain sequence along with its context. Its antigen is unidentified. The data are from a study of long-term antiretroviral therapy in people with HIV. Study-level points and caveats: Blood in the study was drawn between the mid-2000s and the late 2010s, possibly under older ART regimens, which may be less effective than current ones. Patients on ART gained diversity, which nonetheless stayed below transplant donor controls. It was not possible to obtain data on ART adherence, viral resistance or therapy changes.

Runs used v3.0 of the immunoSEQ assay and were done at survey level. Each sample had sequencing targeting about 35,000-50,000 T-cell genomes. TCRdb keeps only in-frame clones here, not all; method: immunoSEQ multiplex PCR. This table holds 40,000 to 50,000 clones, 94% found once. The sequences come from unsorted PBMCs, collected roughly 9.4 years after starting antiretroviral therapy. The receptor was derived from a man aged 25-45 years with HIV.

This CDR3 reads CASGLIRDGGSTGELFF. CDR3 DNA sequence: TGTGCTAGTGGTTTGATCCGGGACGGAGGGAGCACCGGGGAGCTGTTTTTT. V and J are TRBV12-5 and TRBJ2-2; TRBD2 is a possible D gene (6 bases). The CDR3 runs 17 residues. Germline V lookup: CDR1 LGHNT, CDR2 FRNRAP. V was shortened by 2 bases and J by 4 bases, with 17 bases between the two germline ends.